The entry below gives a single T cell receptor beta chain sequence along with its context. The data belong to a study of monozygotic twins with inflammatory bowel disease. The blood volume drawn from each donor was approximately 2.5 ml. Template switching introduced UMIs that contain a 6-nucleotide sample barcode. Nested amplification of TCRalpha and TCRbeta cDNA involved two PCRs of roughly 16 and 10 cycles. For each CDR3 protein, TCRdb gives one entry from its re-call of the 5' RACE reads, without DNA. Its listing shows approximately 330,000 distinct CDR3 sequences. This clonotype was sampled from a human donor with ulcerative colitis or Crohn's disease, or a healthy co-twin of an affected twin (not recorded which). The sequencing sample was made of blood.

Here the CDR3 reads CASSLSGGHTEAFF. V and J are TRBV7-9 and TRBJ1-1. The CDR3 spans 14 residues. CDR1 and CDR2 (germline): SEHNR, FQNEAQ (reference sequence).